Below, 17 T cell receptor beta chains from the same sample are listed, as sequenced in a study of response to subunit inactivated influenza vaccine. MiXCR was run by TCRdb on the RT-PCR reads, yielding one entry per CDR3 protein. The sample shows 530,000 or so distinct CDR3 sequences, less than 30% of them seen only once. The source was CD4+ T cells sorted from PBMCs, collected around 5 days after vaccination. The receptors stem from a man aged 45-65 years who received an inactivated influenza vaccine.

The chain couples TRBV3-1 to TRBJ2-7; no reliable D call. The CDR3 has 14 residues. In germline, CDR1 is LGHDT, CDR2 YNNKEL (reference sequence). V was pared by 0 bases and J by 6 bases, with 12 bases between. The CDR3 DNA sequence: TGTGCCAGCAGCCAAGACATAGTCGGGCTCGAGCAGTACTTC. This translates into CASSQDIVGLEQYF.

V is TRBV7-9 and J is TRBJ1-4; TRBD1 is a possible D gene (5 bases). The V end lost 7 bases, the J end lost 3 bases, and 15 bases lay between the germline ends. CDR3 length: 15 residues. Germline V lookup: CDR1 SEHNR, CDR2 FQNEAQ (reference sequence). The CDR3 loop is CASTTNGGANEKLFF. CDR3 coding DNA: TGTGCCAGCACCACTAACGGGGGAGCTAATGAAAAACTGTTTTTT.

This chain connects TRBV5-1 to TRBJ2-3; D is uncertain. CDR1 and CDR2 (germline): SGHRS, YFSETQ. CDR3 length equals 15 residues. V was trimmed by 4 bases and J by 0 bases, leaving 12 bases between them. The CDR3 is CASSPAGTSTDTQYF. For the CDR3, the DNA is TGCGCCAGCAGCCCGGCCGGAACTAGCACAGATACGCAGTATTTT.

V gene TRBV20-1 combines with J gene TRBJ2-7; 7 bases match TRBD2. This CDR3 has 14 residues. Trimming took 6 bases from V and 0 from J; bases not matched to a gene: 8. In germline, CDR1 is DFQATT, CDR2 SNEGSKA (reference sequence). The CDR3 loop reads CSAGGTGISYEQYF. DNA of the CDR3: TGCAGTGCGGGGGGGACGGGGATCTCCTACGAGCAGTACTTC.

This clonotype was detected only once. The rearrangement links TRBV20-1 to TRBJ2-3; TRBD2 matches 9 bases. Germline CDR1 is DFQATT and CDR2 is SNEGSKA (reference sequence). CDR3 size: 15 residues. This CDR3 reads CSKLGASGVTDTQYF. DNA of the CDR3: TGCAGCAAGTTAGGGGCTAGCGGGGTGACAGATACGCAGTATTTT.

This clonotype was counted only a few times. The gene calls are TRBV5-1 and TRBJ2-1, with D uncertain. The V gene lost 4 bases and the J gene lost 9 bases, with 8 bases spanning the gap. Germline loops: CDR1 SGHRS, CDR2 YFSETQ. The CDR3 spans 11 residues. The CDR3 sequence: CASSDVGEQFF. CDR3 nucleotide sequence: TGCGCCAGCAGCGACGTGGGTGAGCAGTTCTTC.

The chain joins TRBV11-2 to TRBJ2-1; D unresolved. The germline V gene encodes CDR1 SGHAT and CDR2 FQNNGV. V gave up 7 bases and J gave up 12 bases, with 19 bases separating them. The CDR3 has 13 amino acids. The CDR3 region is CASTLAQLSGQFF. CDR3 DNA: TGTGCCAGCACCCTGGCCCAGTTATCCGGGCAGTTCTTC.

The CDR3 reads CASSLRVPGANVLTF. As DNA, the CDR3 is TGTGCCAGCAGCTTGAGGGTTCCTGGGGCCAACGTCCTGACTTTC. V gene TRBV7-9 combines with J gene TRBJ2-6, with a tentative D call TRBD2 (5 bases). V shed 3 bases and J shed 2 bases, with 8 bases lying between them. Looked up from germline, CDR1 is SEHNR and CDR2 is FQNEAQ (reference sequence). The CDR3 runs 15 residues.

The J gene is TRBJ1-1, the V gene TRBV12-3 or TRBV12-4; D gene unclear. CDR3 length equals 12 residues. V was clipped by 10 bases and J by 1 base, with 10 bases between them. The CDR3: CATVDTNTEAFF. The CDR3 bases are TGTGCCACTGTTGACACGAACACTGAAGCTTTCTTT.

The V call is TRBV7-2, the J call TRBJ1-5; D is unresolved. The V gene lost 0 bases and the J gene lost 9 bases, with 9 bases spanning the gap. From germline, CDR1 is SGHTA and CDR2 FQGNSA. This CDR3 has 13 amino acids. The CDR3 DNA is TGTGCCAGCAGCTTAGCAGGGAATGCGCCCCAGCATTTT. It is translated as CASSLAGNAPQHF. Full variable domain (missing parts from reference TRBV7-2 and TRBJ1-5): GAGVSQSPSNKVTEKGKDVELRCDPISGHTALYWYRQSLGQGLEFLIYFQGNSAPDKSGLPSDRFSAERTGGSVSTLTIQRTQQEDSAVYLCASSLAGNAPQHFGDGTRLSIL.

This clonotype was seen only once. The gene calls are TRBV12-3 or TRBV12-4 and TRBJ2-3; TRBD2 might be the D (7 bases). Trimming took off 11 bases at V and 2 bases at J, with 29 bases between the two ends. The CDR3 runs to 18 residues. The CDR3 protein is CAFCLGFGGGAPTDTQYF. CDR3 bases: TGTGCCTTCTGTTTAGGGTTTGGTGGGGGGGCCCCCACAGATACGCAGTATTTT.

V gene TRBV20-1 combines with J gene TRBJ1-2; D is perhaps TRBD1 (6 bases). Trimming pared 2 bases from V and 8 bases from J, leaving 12 bases between. Germline V gene lookup returns CDR1 DFQATT and CDR2 SNEGSKA (reference sequence). The length of the CDR3 is 12 residues. As DNA, the CDR3 is TGCAGTGCTAGAAATACAGGGATCGGCTACACCTTC. It specifies CSARNTGIGYTF.

This clonotype was observed a few times. CDR3 sequence: CASSYTTGSSYEQYF. CDR3 DNA sequence: TGTGCCAGCAGTTACACTACTGGTAGCTCCTACGAGCAGTACTTC. The V and J genes are TRBV6-5 and TRBJ2-7, with no clear D. This CDR3 is built from 15 residues. Trimming took 2 bases from V and 0 from J, leaving 11 bases between them. Germline V gives CDR1 MNHEY, CDR2 SVGAGI.

The chain joins TRBV20-1 to TRBJ2-1; D uncertain. Trimming removed 4 bases from V and 5 bases from J, with 12 bases in between. Germline V gene lookup returns CDR1 DFQATT and CDR2 SNEGSKA (reference sequence). The CDR3 has 13 amino acids. The CDR3 coding sequence is TGCAGTGCTATCCGGGCCCCGAACAATGAGCAGTTCTTC. This translates into CSAIRAPNNEQFF.

In this sample, this clonotype turned up a few times. The V call is TRBV10-3, the J call TRBJ2-1; 8 bases are shared with TRBD2. CDR1 and CDR2 (germline): ENHRY, SYGVKD. Losses at the gene ends were 2 bases for V and 8 bases for J; bases not matched to a gene: 11. This CDR3 is built from 16 residues. The CDR3 coding sequence is TGTGCCATCAGTGAGCAAGCGGGAGTAATGCGGGATGAGCAGTTCTTC. It is translated as CAISEQAGVMRDEQFF.

V is TRBV7-9 and J is TRBJ2-7, with TRBD2 matching over 8 bases. The CDR3 is 14 amino acids. J gave up 5 bases and V 5 bases, and 8 bases lay outside the gene matches. The germline gives CDR1 SEHNR, CDR2 FQNEAQ (reference sequence). The CDR3 nucleotides read TGTGCCAGCAGCCGCAGCGGGAGCGGCAACGAGCAGTACTTC. Translation gives CASSRSGSGNEQYF.

The table lists this clonotype with a few counts. The V and J genes are TRBV20-1 and TRBJ2-5, with D possibly being TRBD1 or TRBD2 (6 bases each). Trimming pared 1 base from V and 5 bases from J, leaving 14 bases between. Per the germline V gene, CDR1 is DFQATT and CDR2 is SNEGSKA (reference sequence). CDR3 length: 14 residues. In nucleotides, the CDR3 is TGCAGTGCTAGAGTTGGGGGGCGCTTTGAGACCCAGTACTTC. Translated, it gives CSARVGGRFETQYF.